This T cell receptor beta chain was sequenced for a study of cytomegalovirus exposure and HLA in healthy donors. PCR employed 60 Vbeta and 13 Jbeta primers. Some clones are missing from TCRdb's copy, which holds only in-frame ones; the method was immunoSEQ multiplex PCR. The sample shows roughly 150,000 clones, about two thirds of them seen only once. There are 13 residues in the CDR3. The germline V and J ends were trimmed by 4 bases and 2 bases, with 8 bases remaining between them. The germline V gene encodes CDR1 MNHNS and CDR2 SASEGT. The chain links TRBV6-1 to TRBJ2-5; D is unclear. Sequencing input: PBMCs. The receptor's source is a man between 60 and 75 years old in good health and CMV-seronegative. The CDR3 DNA follows: TGTGCCAGCAGTGTCCAGGTTCAAGAGACCCAGTACTTC. Translated, it gives CASSVQVQETQYF.